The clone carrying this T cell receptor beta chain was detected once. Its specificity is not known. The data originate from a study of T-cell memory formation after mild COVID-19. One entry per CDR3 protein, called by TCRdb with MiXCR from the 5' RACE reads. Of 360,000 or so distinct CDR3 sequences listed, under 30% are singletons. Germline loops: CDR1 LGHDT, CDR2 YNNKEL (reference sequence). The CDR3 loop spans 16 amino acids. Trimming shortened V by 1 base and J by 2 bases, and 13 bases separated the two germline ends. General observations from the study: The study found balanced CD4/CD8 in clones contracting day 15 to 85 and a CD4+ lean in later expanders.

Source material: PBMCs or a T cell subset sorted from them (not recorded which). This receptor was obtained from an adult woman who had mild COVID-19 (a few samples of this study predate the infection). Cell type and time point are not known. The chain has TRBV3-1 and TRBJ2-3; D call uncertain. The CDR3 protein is CASSQGEFDPTDTQYF. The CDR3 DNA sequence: TGTGCCAGCAGCCAAGGAGAGTTTGATCCCACAGATACGCAGTATTTT.